A selection of T cell receptor beta chains follows, all from one sample in a study of tumor and adjacent non-tumor tissue in lung cancer. TCRdb reprocessed the multiplex PCR reads via MiXCR and lists one record per CDR3 protein. The sample carries tens of thousands of distinct CDR3 sequences, around 70% recorded once. The sample comprised lung tumor tissue. The source is an older woman with non-small cell lung cancer. Each CDR3 is given with its conserved first and last residue. The D gene is left open where the match is weak. Clone size is stated in some rows and not others, as once, few, many or a class when expanded.

CDR3: CARSQNGLSYNEQFF
DNA: TGCGCCAGAAGCCAAAACGGCTTATCCTACAATGAGCAGTTCTTC
J: TRBJ2-1
D: .
size: .
V: TRBV4-1

CDR3: CANSYSYGLGNAIYF
DNA: TGTGCCAACAGTTACTCATACGGTCTCGGAAACGCCATATATTTT
J: TRBJ1-3
D: .
size: .
V: TRBV6-5

CDR3: CAISRGGELFF
DNA: TGTGCCATCAGTAGGGGTGGGGAGCTGTTCTTC
J: TRBJ2-1
D: .
size: .
V: TRBV10-3

CDR3: CASSFHGRGTVELFF
DNA: TGTGCCAGCAGTTTTCACGGGAGGGGGACCGTGGAACTGTTTTTT
J: TRBJ2-2
D: TRBD2
size: .
V: TRBV12-3/TRBV12-4

CDR3: CSTQREGLQETQYF
DNA: TGCAGTACCCAGCGGGAGGGCCTTCAAGAGACCCAGTACTTC
J: TRBJ2-5
D: TRBD2
size: .
V: TRBV20-1

CDR3: CASRVVHSGANVLTF
DNA: TGCGCGAGCAGGGTAGTCCACTCTGGGGCCAACGTCCTGACTTTC
J: TRBJ2-6
D: .
size: .
V: TRBV10-2

CDR3: CASSQTGQGGEQYF
DNA: TGCGCCAGCAGCCAGACGGGACAGGGAGGTGAACAGTACTTC
J: TRBJ2-7
D: TRBD1
size: .
V: TRBV4-1

CDR3: CASNPGPGQNIATNEKLFF
DNA: TGTGCCAGCAACCCAGGACCGGGGCAGAACATTGCAACTAATGAAAAACTGTTTTTT
J: TRBJ1-4
D: .
size: .
V: TRBV4-2

CDR3: CAGSQDLQGGDQPQHF
DNA: TGTGCCGGCAGCCAAGACCTACAGGGGGGGGATCAGCCCCAGCATTTT
J: TRBJ1-5
D: TRBD1
size: .
V: TRBV4-2

CDR3: CSVEGSSGAEAFF
DNA: TGCAGTGTTGAAGGTTCATCGGGGGCGGAAGCTTTCTTT
J: TRBJ1-1
D: .
size: .
V: TRBV29-1

CDR3: CTSSITDMNTEAFF
DNA: TGTACCAGCAGCATAACAGATATGAACACTGAAGCTTTCTTT
J: TRBJ1-1
D: .
size: .
V: TRBV12-3/TRBV12-4

CDR3: CSASPGLANEQFF
DNA: TGCAGTGCTAGCCCGGGACTAGCTAATGAGCAGTTCTTC
J: TRBJ2-1
D: TRBD2
size: many
V: TRBV20-1

CDR3: CASRTKFGSQETRYF
DNA: TGTGCCAGTAGGACGAAATTTGGTAGTCAAGAGACCCGGTACTTT
J: TRBJ2-5
D: .
size: few
V: TRBV6-5

CDR3: CASRRGLGIDTQYF
DNA: TGTGCTAGCAGGAGGGGGCTCGGCATAGATACGCAGTATTTT
J: TRBJ2-3
D: .
size: .
V: TRBV6-6

CDR3: CASSLTSALQYF
DNA: TGTGCCAGCAGTTTGACTAGCGCATTGCAGTACTTC
J: TRBJ2-7
D: TRBD2
size: .
V: TRBV28

CDR3: CTSSLALASPYNEQFF
DNA: TGTACCAGCAGCTTGGCCCTAGCGAGCCCGTACAATGAGCAGTTCTTC
J: TRBJ2-1
D: .
size: .
V: TRBV11-1

CDR3: CSIEIESSYEQYF
DNA: TGCAGCATTGAAATCGAGAGCTCCTACGAGCAGTACTTC
J: TRBJ2-7
D: .
size: .
V: TRBV29-1

CDR3: CASSTSSREPFF
DNA: TGTGCAAGTAGCACCTCTTCCAGGGAACCTTTCTTT
J: TRBJ1-1
D: .
size: .
V: TRBV5-6

CDR3: CVSTFLANEKLFF
DNA: TGTGTCAGCACCTTTCTAGCGAACGAGAAACTGTTTTTT
J: TRBJ1-4
D: .
size: .
V: TRBV12-3/TRBV12-4

CDR3: CAGSPGYYNGYIF
DNA: TGTGCCGGCAGTCCGGGATATTACAACGGCTACATCTTC
J: TRBJ1-2
D: .
size: .
V: TRBV6-6